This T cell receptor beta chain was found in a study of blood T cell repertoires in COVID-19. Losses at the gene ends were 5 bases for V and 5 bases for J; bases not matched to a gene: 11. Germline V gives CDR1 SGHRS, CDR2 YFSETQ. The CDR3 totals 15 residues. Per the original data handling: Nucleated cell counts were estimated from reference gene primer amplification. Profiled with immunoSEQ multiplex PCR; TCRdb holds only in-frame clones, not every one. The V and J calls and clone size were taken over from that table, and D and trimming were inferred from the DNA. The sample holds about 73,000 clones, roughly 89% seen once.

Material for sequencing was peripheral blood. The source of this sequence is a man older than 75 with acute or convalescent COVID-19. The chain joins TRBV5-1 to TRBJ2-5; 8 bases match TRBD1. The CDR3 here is CASSRTQGAGETQYF. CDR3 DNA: TGCGCCAGCAGTCGGACCCAGGGGGCGGGGGAGACCCAGTACTTC.